Listed below are T cell receptor beta chains from one sample, sequenced in a study of T cell repertoires in cytomegalovirus infection. These receptors' antigens are unknown. One entry per CDR3 protein results from TCRdb running MiXCR on the reads. The profile shows a few hundred thousand distinct CDR3 sequences, 34% of them singletons. The sample consisted of cultured PBMCs, taken from culture after CMV antigen stimulation. Receptors originate from a human donor in good health (CMV status not recorded). Some clones in this sample may be carry-over from other donors' samples. CDR3s include the opening cysteine and the closing phenylalanine or tryptophan. Each record gives: V gene, J gene, clone size, D gene, CDR3 DNA, CDR3 protein. D genes are given only for firm matches. Some rows mark clone size as missing; the rest say once, few, many or name a class of expanded clone.

>TRBV7-2|TRBJ2-3|few|.
TGTGCCACTAGGACAGTCATCACAGATACGCAGTATTTT
CATRTVITDTQYF
>TRBV12-3/TRBV12-4|TRBJ2-3|once|.
TGTGCCAGCAGGCCCGCTATGGCGGGAAGGATTCATGATACGCAGTATTTT
CASRPAMAGRIHDTQYF
>TRBV28|TRBJ2-7|.|.
TGTGCCAGCACCTTTGGACATCCCTTCTCCGAGCAGTACTTC
CASTFGHPFSEQYF
>TRBV11-2|TRBJ2-1|.|.
TGTGCCAGCAGCGACCAAAGGGAGCAGTTCTTC
CASSDQREQFF
>TRBV7-2|TRBJ2-7|few|.
TGTGCCAGCAGCTCCTTAGGGGGGCTTGCCGAGCAGTACTTC
CASSSLGGLAEQYF
>TRBV24-1|TRBJ2-1|.|.
TGTGCCACCAGTGTGCACCAGGCCTCTAATGAGCAGTTCTTC
CATSVHQASNEQFF
>TRBV10-3|TRBJ2-5|.|TRBD2
TGTGCCATCAGTGATATTAGCGGGAGTACCGAGACCCAGTACTTC
CAISDISGSTETQYF
>TRBV7-2|TRBJ2-3|few|TRBD2
TGTGCCAGCAGCTTAGGGAGACTAGCGGTCGACACTAGCACAGATACGCAGTATTTT
CASSLGRLAVDTSTDTQYF
>TRBV7-2|TRBJ2-3|many|.
TGTGCCAGCAGCCGTAGACTAGGCAGCACAGATACGCAGTATTTT
CASSRRLGSTDTQYF
>TRBV28|TRBJ2-1|few|TRBD2
TGTGCCAGCACCGTGACTAGCGGCCAGGACGCCTACAATGAGCAGTTCTTC
CASTVTSGQDAYNEQFF
>TRBV2|TRBJ2-7|.|TRBD2
TGTGCCAGCAGTGAAGGTGGACTAGCGGGAGGAGGACTCTTCTACGAGCAGTACTTC
CASSEGGLAGGGLFYEQYF
>TRBV7-2|TRBJ2-5|few|TRBD2
TGTGCCAGCAGCACGCAGGGACTAGCGGGAGTGGAGACCCAGTACTTC
CASSTQGLAGVETQYF
>TRBV7-2|TRBJ2-5|.|TRBD2
TGTGCCAGCACCCTAGAGCCACCGGGACTGCTAGCGGGAGGACGTGAGACCCAGTACTTC
CASTLEPPGLLAGGRETQYF
>TRBV6-6|TRBJ2-4|few|.
TGTGCCAGCAGTTACTCGAGTACGGGGACGGCCAAAAACATTCAGTACTTC
CASSYSSTGTAKNIQYF
>TRBV12-3/TRBV12-4|TRBJ2-2|.|.
TGTGCCAGCAGCTCAGGGAGAGAGTCCGGGGAGCTGTTTTTT
CASSSGRESGELFF
>TRBV12-3/TRBV12-4|TRBJ1-3|.|.
TGTGCCAGCAGTTATAAGGGGTCTTACTCTGGAAACACCATATATTTT
CASSYKGSYSGNTIYF
>TRBV5-4|TRBJ2-1|few|.
TGTGCCAGCAGCCCGTCCGGCCGCTCCTACAATGAGCAGTTCTTC
CASSPSGRSYNEQFF
>TRBV4-3|TRBJ2-7|.|.
TGCGCCAGCAGCCAAGAGTTACCTTTTCGGCGGGACGGCGAGCAGTACTTC
CASSQELPFRRDGEQYF
>TRBV4-1|TRBJ1-5|few|TRBD1
TGCGCCAGCAGCCAAGATAAAGGGGGCGGTCAGCCCCAGCATTTT
CASSQDKGGGQPQHF
>TRBV7-2|TRBJ1-2|.|TRBD1
TGTGCCAGCAGCTTATACTTGGGACAGGGTGGTGACTATGGCTACACCTTC
CASSLYLGQGGDYGYTF
>TRBV6-8|TRBJ2-5|.|TRBD2
TGTGCCAGCAGTCCCGCTAGCGGGAATGGGGAGACCCAGTACTTC
CASSPASGNGETQYF
>TRBV6-2/TRBV6-3|TRBJ1-1|.|.
TGTGCCAGCAATGGGGCCAGACGAGCTTTCTTT
CASNGARRAFF
>TRBV28|TRBJ2-4|.|.
TGTGCCAGCAGTGAGAGACGATTTGACCGGTACTTC
CASSERRFDRYF
>TRBV28|TRBJ2-4|.|TRBD1
TGTGCCAGCAGGGCCGGGACAGGGGGCGCAAGTTCCAAAAACATTCAGTACTTC
CASRAGTGGASSKNIQYF
>TRBV28|TRBJ1-1|once|.
TGTGCCAGCAGTTTATCCCGACGGAACACTGAAGCTTTCTTT
CASSLSRRNTEAFF
>TRBV15|TRBJ1-4|.|.
TGTGCCACCAGCTCCGGGACAACTCGGGAAAAACTGTTTTTT
CATSSGTTREKLFF
>TRBV7-9|TRBJ1-2|.|.
TGTGCCAGCAGCCCCCTAGGAAGTGAATATGGCTACACCTTC
CASSPLGSEYGYTF
>TRBV18|TRBJ2-2|.|TRBD2
TGTGCCAGCTCACTGTCTGTAGCGGGAGAGACCGGGGAGCTGTTTTTT
CASSLSVAGETGELFF
>TRBV12-3/TRBV12-4|TRBJ2-1|.|TRBD2
TGTGCCAGCAGTCTTCGACTAGCGGGTAGCTCCTACAATGAGCAGTTCTTC
CASSLRLAGSSYNEQFF
>TRBV30|TRBJ2-3|.|TRBD2
TGTGCCTGGAGTGTATCCAGCGGGATTAAAGATACGCAGTATTTT
CAWSVSSGIKDTQYF
>TRBV12-3/TRBV12-4|TRBJ1-5|.|TRBD1
TGTGCCAGCAGTTTGACCCGGACAGGGCTATCAGGGCCCCAGCATTTT
CASSLTRTGLSGPQHF
>TRBV6-6|TRBJ2-5|.|.
TGTGCCAGCAGTTACGCCTACAGAGGGGAAGAGACCCAGTACTTC
CASSYAYRGEETQYF
>TRBV4-3|TRBJ2-7|.|.
TGCGCCAGCAGCCAAGAAGTGGGCCGGAGCTCCTACGAGCAGTACTTC
CASSQEVGRSSYEQYF
>TRBV20-1|TRBJ2-7|.|TRBD2
TGCAGTGCCAGAATAGCGGGAGGGCCAAGGGAGCAGTACTTC
CSARIAGGPREQYF
>TRBV7-6|TRBJ2-1|few|TRBD1
TGTGCCAGCAGTGGTGCCCGGGGACAGGGCGGGGAGAACTCCTACAATGAGCAGTTCTTC
CASSGARGQGGENSYNEQFF
>TRBV4-3|TRBJ2-1|.|.
TGCGCCAGCAGCCAAGCGGTGGGACTTGCCAATGAGCAGTTCTTC
CASSQAVGLANEQFF
>TRBV12-3/TRBV12-4|TRBJ1-3|.|.
TGTGCCAGCAGTTTGGCGCCCAGCTCTGGAAACACCATATATTTT
CASSLAPSSGNTIYF
>TRBV6-1|TRBJ2-2|few|.
TGTGCCAGCAGTTCCCACCGTCGAGCGGAGGGGCCCGGGGAGCTGTTTTTT
CASSSHRRAEGPGELFF
>TRBV28|TRBJ1-1|many|.
TGTGCCAGCAGTTCCCCAGGAAAGAGCACTGAAGCTTTCTTT
CASSSPGKSTEAFF
>TRBV6-1|TRBJ1-1|few|.
TGTGCCAGCAGTGAGTCAGGCTCTGAAGCTTTCTTT
CASSESGSEAFF
>TRBV19|TRBJ1-6|.|.
TGTGCCAGTAGGGGAGAAGGTTCACCCCTCCACTTT
CASRGEGSPLHF